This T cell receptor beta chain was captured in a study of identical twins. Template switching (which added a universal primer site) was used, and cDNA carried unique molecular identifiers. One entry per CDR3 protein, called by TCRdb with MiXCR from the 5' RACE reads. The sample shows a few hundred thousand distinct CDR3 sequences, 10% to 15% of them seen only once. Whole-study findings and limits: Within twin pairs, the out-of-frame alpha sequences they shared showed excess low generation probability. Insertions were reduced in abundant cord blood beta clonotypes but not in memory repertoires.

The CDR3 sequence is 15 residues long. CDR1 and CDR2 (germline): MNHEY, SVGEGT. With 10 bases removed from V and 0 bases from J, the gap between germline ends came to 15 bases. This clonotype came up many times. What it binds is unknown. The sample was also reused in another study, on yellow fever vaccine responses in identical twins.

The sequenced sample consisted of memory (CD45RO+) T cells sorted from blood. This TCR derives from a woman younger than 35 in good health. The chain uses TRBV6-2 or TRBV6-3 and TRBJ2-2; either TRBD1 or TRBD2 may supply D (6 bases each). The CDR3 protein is CAIQGGTSNTGELFF. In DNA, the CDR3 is TGTGCCATCCAAGGGGGGACTTCGAACACCGGGGAGCTGTTTTTT.